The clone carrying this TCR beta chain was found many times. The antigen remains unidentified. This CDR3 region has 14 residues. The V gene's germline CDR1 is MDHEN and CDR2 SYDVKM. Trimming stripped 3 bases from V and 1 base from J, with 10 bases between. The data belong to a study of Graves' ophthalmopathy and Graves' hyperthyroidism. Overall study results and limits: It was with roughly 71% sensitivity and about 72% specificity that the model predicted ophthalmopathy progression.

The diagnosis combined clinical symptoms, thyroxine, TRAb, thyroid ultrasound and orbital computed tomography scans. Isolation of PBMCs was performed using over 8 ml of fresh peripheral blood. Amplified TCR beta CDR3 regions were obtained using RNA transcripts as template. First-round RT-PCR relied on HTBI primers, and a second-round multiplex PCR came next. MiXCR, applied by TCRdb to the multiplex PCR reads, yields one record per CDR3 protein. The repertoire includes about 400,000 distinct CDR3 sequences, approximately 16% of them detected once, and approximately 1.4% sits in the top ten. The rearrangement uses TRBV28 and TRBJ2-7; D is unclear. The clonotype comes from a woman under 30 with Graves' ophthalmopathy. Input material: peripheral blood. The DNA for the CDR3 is TGTGCCAGCAGTTTTATGGGAATTTCCTACGAGCAGTACTTC. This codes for CASSFMGISYEQYF.